Shown below are 23 T cell receptor beta chains from a single sample sequenced in a study of T cells in Graves' hyperthyroidism and ophthalmopathy. TCR beta CDR3 regions were amplified from RNA. HTBI primers were used for first-round RT-PCR of the TCR CDR3. Via MiXCR, TCRdb re-called the multiplex PCR reads, giving one row per CDR3 protein. The sample lists roughly 500,000 distinct CDR3 sequences, over 45% occurring once. The specimen was peripheral blood or thyroid tissue (not recorded which). The receptors derive from an adult woman with Graves' disease, either hyperthyroidism or ophthalmopathy (not recorded which).

The rearrangement uses TRBV25-1 and TRBJ2-7, with a possible D match to TRBD2 (6 bases). Germline lookup yields CDR1 MGHDK and CDR2 SYGVNS. V was clipped by 3 bases and J by 7 bases, with 16 bases between them. The CDR3 is made up of 14 amino acids. The DNA for the CDR3 is TGTGCCAGCAGTGATCGACTGGACTACAATGAGCAGTACTTC. This gives the protein CASSDRLDYNEQYF.

This clonotype was seen more than once but under ten times. The J gene is TRBJ1-1, the V gene TRBV29-1; D remains unclear. Trimming removed 0 bases at V and 6 bases at J, with 14 bases between. The CDR3 is 14 amino acids. Germline assignment: CDR1 SQVTM and CDR2 ANQGSEA. CDR3 in amino acids: CSVEENTRLPEAFF. The CDR3 coding sequence is TGCAGCGTTGAAGAAAACACAAGACTTCCTGAAGCTTTCTTT.

The J gene is TRBJ1-1, the V gene TRBV20-1, with D tentatively TRBD1 (5 bases). Germline V gene data show CDR1 as DFQATT and CDR2 as SNEGSKA (reference sequence). This CDR3 spans 12 amino acids. CDR3 DNA sequence: TGCAAAGGTCAGGGCGTGAACACTGAAGCTTTCTTT. The encoded protein is CKGQGVNTEAFF.

The chain links TRBV12-3 or TRBV12-4 to TRBJ2-7; D is unresolved. Trimming left V 2 bases short and J 3 bases short, with 11 bases between. This CDR3 has 14 residues. The DNA of the CDR3 is TGTGCCAGCAGTTTATCGGCCAGAAACTACGAGCAGTACTTC. Translation: CASSLSARNYEQYF.

In this sample, this clonotype turned up a few times. This chain uses TRBV20-1 with TRBJ2-5; D not certain. With 3 bases removed from V and 4 bases from J, the gap between germline ends came to 9 bases. The germline CDR1 and CDR2 sequences are DFQATT and SNEGSKA (reference sequence). The CDR3 has 12 amino acids. In nucleotides, the CDR3 is TGCAGTGCTAGGGCCTGGCGAGAGACCCAGTACTTC. Translated, it gives CSARAWRETQYF.

Remarks on this clonotype: A read error may produce the germline difference seen at one junction end. This sequence joins TRBV25-1 and TRBJ1-2; D not resolved. The germline CDR1 and CDR2 sequences are MGHDK and SYGVNS. The CDR3 has 13 residues. DNA of the CDR3: TGTGTCAGCAGTGCTGCCGGAGGATATGGCTACACCTTC. Translation: CVSSAAGGYGYTF.

This clonotype occurred once. The chain combines TRBV2 with TRBJ2-5; D gene uncertain. Germline CDR1 SNHLY, CDR2 FYNNEI. The CDR3 covers 13 residues. V lost 4 bases and J lost 4, with 10 bases in between. CDR3 DNA sequence: TGTGCCAGCAGTGTTGACACTGGAGAGACCCAGTACTTC. Protein sequence: CASSVDTGETQYF. The full variable domain, in which reference TRBV2 and TRBJ2-5 provide the parts outside the CDR3, is EPEVTQTPSHQVTQMGQEVILRCVPISNHLYFYWYRQILGQKVEFLVSFYNNEISEKSEIFDDQFSVERPDGSNFTLKIRSTKLEDSAMYFCASSVDTGETQYFGPGTRLLVL.

This chain connects TRBV20-1 to TRBJ1-5; a weak D match, TRBD1 (5 bases). The CDR3 covers 15 residues. Germline-derived CDR1 and CDR2 are DFQATT and SNEGSKA (reference sequence). Deletions cut 6 bases from V and 0 bases from J, with 15 bases between. CDR3 sequence (DNA): TGCAGTGCCAGCGGAGGGGAGGATAGCAATCAGCCCCAGCATTTT. Its translation: CSASGGEDSNQPQHF.

This chain connects TRBV20-1 to TRBJ2-3, with D tentatively TRBD1 (6 bases). CDR3 length: 14 amino acids. V lost 5 bases, J lost 0 bases, and 12 bases lay in between. Germline V gene data show CDR1 as DFQATT and CDR2 as SNEGSKA (reference sequence). CDR3 sequence (DNA): TGCAGTGCTTCCGGACAGACTAGCACAGATACGCAGTATTTT. Its protein product is CSASGQTSTDTQYF.

The genes are TRBV25-1 and TRBJ1-1; no definite D call. Trimming removed 8 bases at V and 1 base at J, with 11 bases between. The CDR3 has 13 residues. The V gene's germline CDR1 is MGHDK and CDR2 SYGVNS. The CDR3 nucleotides are TGTGCCAGCGGAGACAAGAGGAACACTGAAGCTTTCTTT. Residues: CASGDKRNTEAFF.

In regard to this clonotype: Because the CDR3's place on the DNA is in doubt, the DNA is left out and the CDR3 is given as listed by TCRdb. The rearrangement links TRBV5-1 to TRBJ2-2. Germline-derived CDR1 and CDR2 are SGHRS and YFSETQ. With termini counted, the CDR3 has 12 amino acids. CDR3 loop: CASSLSPGSCFF.

Ten or more counts support this clonotype. The rearrangement uses TRBV7-8 and TRBJ2-7; D is ambiguous. The germline V and J ends were trimmed by 6 bases and 2 bases, with 14 bases remaining between them. Germline lookup yields CDR1 SGHVS and CDR2 FQNEAQ. The CDR3 covers 14 residues. The chain's CDR3 is CASSSARNPYEQYF. In DNA, the CDR3 is TGTGCCAGCAGTTCCGCTCGGAATCCCTACGAGCAGTACTTC. Complete variable domain (other parts from reference TRBV7-8 and TRBJ2-7): GAGVSQSPRYKVAKRGQDVALRCDPISGHVSLFWYQQALGQGPEFLTYFQNEAQLDKSGLPSDRFFAERPEGSVSTLKIQRTQQEDSAVYLCASSSARNPYEQYFGPGTRLTVT.

In its sample, this clonotype was seen many times. This CDR3 reads CASCGRDRGQPQHF. DNA for the CDR3: TGTGCCAGCTGCGGTAGGGACCGGGGTCAGCCCCAGCATTTT. The rearrangement joins TRBV2 to TRBJ1-5; D perhaps matches TRBD1 (5 bases). V lost 8 bases and J 6 bases, leaving 17 bases between the germline ends. CDR3 length: 14 amino acids. Germline lookup yields CDR1 SNHLY and CDR2 FYNNEI.

The chain has TRBV15 and TRBJ2-5; D is perhaps TRBD2 (5 bases). Trimming removed 0 bases at V and 4 bases at J, with 12 bases between. The CDR3 runs to 15 residues. Germline CDR1 reads LNHNV; CDR2 reads YYDKDF (reference sequence). The CDR3: CATSRDNRDLETQYF. The CDR3 DNA is TGTGCCACCAGCAGAGATAATCGGGATCTAGAGACCCAGTACTTC.

This clonotype was seen a handful of times. The chain recombines TRBV24-1 with TRBJ2-7; a weak D match, TRBD1 (6 bases). V dropped 3 bases and J dropped 4 bases, with 15 bases sitting between them. Germline V gene data show CDR1 as KGHDR and CDR2 as SFDVKD. The CDR3 covers 15 residues. This CDR3 reads CATSDEQGGLYEQYF. For the CDR3, the DNA is TGTGCCACCAGTGATGAACAGGGCGGGTTGTACGAGCAGTACTTC.

This clonotype was seen a few times. Mismatch with germline at one junction end may stem from a read error. The genes are TRBV6-4 and TRBJ1-5, with unresolved D. Germline-derived CDR1 and CDR2 are MRHNA and SNTAGT. The CDR3 sequence is 13 residues long. The CDR3 DNA reads as TGTGCCATCAGTCCGAACATCAATCAGCCCCAGCATTTT. The encoded protein is CAISPNINQPQHF.

This clonotype was observed a handful of times. J is TRBJ1-6 and V is TRBV19; no definite D call. The germline gives CDR1 LNHDA, CDR2 SQIVND (reference sequence). CDR3 size: 16 residues. V dropped 3 bases and J dropped 10 bases, with 19 bases sitting between them. Here the CDR3 DNA reads TGTGCCAGTAGTATCCAGACGACGACCGGCTTGTCACCCCTCCACTTT. It specifies CASSIQTTTGLSPLHF.

V usage is TRBV25-1 and J usage is TRBJ1-6; TRBD1 agrees at 9 bases. Germline V lookup: CDR1 MGHDK, CDR2 SYGVNS. V gave up 3 bases and J gave up 9 bases; unmatched junction bases: 9. The CDR3 sequence is 16 residues long. CDR3 sequence: CASSDSAGDRASPLHF. The CDR3 nucleotides are TGTGCCAGCAGTGATTCCGCAGGGGACAGGGCTTCACCCCTCCACTTT.

This clonotype has ten or more counts. The rearrangement uses TRBV20-1 and TRBJ1-1, with 9 bases aligning to TRBD1. Looked up from germline, CDR1 is DFQATT and CDR2 is SNEGSKA (reference sequence). There are 14 residues in the CDR3. V lost 2 bases to trimming and J lost 4 bases; unmatched junction nucleotides: 5. The CDR3 loop reads CSARTGGRGTEAFF. DNA of the CDR3: TGCAGTGCTAGAACAGGGGGCCGGGGCACTGAAGCTTTCTTT.

The chain joins TRBV12-3 or TRBV12-4 to TRBJ1-1; TRBD1 might be the D (5 bases). The CDR3 totals 12 residues. Trimming shortened V by 6 bases and J by 10 bases, and 15 bases separated the two germline ends. The CDR3 region is CASRRRVWGAFF. The CDR3 region has the DNA TGTGCCAGCAGGCGCAGGGTGTGGGGAGCTTTCTTT.

As for this clonotype: This clone may be a read error of a much larger clone one base away. Since the CDR3 does not end with the conserved phenylalanine or tryptophan, this likely comes from a read error. The rearrangement links TRBV20-1 to TRBJ2-7, with 8 bases aligning to TRBD2. The CDR3 extends over 16 amino acids. V was clipped by 0 bases and J by 5 bases; unmatched bases: 12. Germline lookup yields CDR1 DFQATT and CDR2 SNEGSKA (reference sequence). The CDR3 loop reads CSARDPRAGAGDEQYS. The CDR3 nucleotides read TGCAGTGCTAGAGATCCTAGAGCGGGAGCCGGCGACGAGCAGTACTCC.

The chain couples TRBV7-2 to TRBJ1-6; D is perhaps TRBD1 (6 bases). The V end was cut by 6 bases, the J end by 7 bases, with 22 bases between. There are 17 residues in the CDR3. Germline V gene lookup returns CDR1 SGHTA and CDR2 FQGNSA. CDR3 sequence: CASSKGTGASRNSPLHF. The CDR3 DNA follows: TGTGCCAGCAGTAAAGGGACGGGGGCGTCGAGGAATTCACCCCTCCACTTT. The full variable domain, rest sourced from reference TRBV7-2 and TRBJ1-6, is GAGVSQSPSNKVTEKGKDVELRCDPISGHTALYWYRQSLGQGLEFLIYFQGNSAPDKSGLPSDRFSAERTGGSVSTLTIQRTQQEDSAVYLCASSKGTGASRNSPLHFGNGTRLTVT.

The J gene is TRBJ2-2, the V gene TRBV5-1, with 8 bases matching TRBD2. J was trimmed by 2 bases and V by 0 bases; bases with no gene match: 3. Looked up from germline, CDR1 is SGHRS and CDR2 is YFSETQ. The CDR3 has 16 residues. CDR3 sequence reads: CASSLVIAGNTGELFF. The CDR3 DNA sequence: TGCGCCAGCAGCTTGGTAATAGCGGGAAACACCGGGGAGCTGTTTTTT.